The clone carrying this T cell receptor beta chain was detected a few times. This sample was taken from a study of blood T cell repertoires in COVID-19. V was pared by 5 bases and J by 5 bases, with 22 bases between. This CDR3 region has 16 residues. Per the germline V gene, CDR1 is SGHDT and CDR2 is YYEEEE. Some clones are missing from TCRdb's copy, which holds only in-frame ones; the method was immunoSEQ multiplex PCR. This sample has around 450,000 clones, with approximately 90% found just once. The J gene is TRBJ2-5, the V gene TRBV5-6; D may be TRBD2 (6 bases). This TCR was sampled from a woman aged 18-29 years who had recovered from COVID-19. The specimen was PBMCs or T cells enriched from blood (not recorded which). CDR3 sequence: CASSSAWTVRGETQYF. In nucleotides, the CDR3 is TGTGCCAGCAGTTCAGCGTGGACGGTCCGGGGGGAGACCCAGTACTTC.